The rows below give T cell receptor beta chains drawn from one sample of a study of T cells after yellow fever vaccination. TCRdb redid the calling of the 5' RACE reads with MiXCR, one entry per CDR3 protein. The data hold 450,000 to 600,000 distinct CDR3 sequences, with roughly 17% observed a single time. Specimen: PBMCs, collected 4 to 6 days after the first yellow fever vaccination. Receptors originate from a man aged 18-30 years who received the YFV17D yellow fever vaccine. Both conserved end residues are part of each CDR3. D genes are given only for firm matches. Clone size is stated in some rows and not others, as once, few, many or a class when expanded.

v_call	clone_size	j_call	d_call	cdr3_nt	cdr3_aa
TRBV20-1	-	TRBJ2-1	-	TGCAGTGCTAGAGAAGGATTTTACAATGAGCAGTTCTTC	CSAREGFYNEQFF
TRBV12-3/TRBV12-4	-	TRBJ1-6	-	TGTGCCAGCAGTTGGCAGGGCCCCGATTCACCCCTCCACTTT	CASSWQGPDSPLHF
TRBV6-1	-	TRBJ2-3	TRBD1	TGTGCCAGCAGCTCACAGGGGGCGCAGATTACGCAGTATTTT	CASSSQGAQITQYF
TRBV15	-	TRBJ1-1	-	TGTGCCACCAGTTTTTTAGGGGGGACAACTGAAGCTTTCTTT	CATSFLGGTTEAFF
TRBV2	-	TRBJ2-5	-	TGTGCCAGCAATGTCAGGGGCCGCGAGACCCAGTACTTC	CASNVRGRETQYF
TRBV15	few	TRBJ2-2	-	TGTGCCACCAGCAGAGAGGATGAGCGGAACACCGGGGAGCTGTTTTTT	CATSREDERNTGELFF
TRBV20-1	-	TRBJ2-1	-	TGCAGTGCCAGACTGGGGGGGGCAAGGTTTGAGCAGTTCTTC	CSARLGGARFEQFF
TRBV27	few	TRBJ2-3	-	TGTGCCAGCAGGCCCGGGGTACGCACAGATACGCAGTATTTT	CASRPGVRTDTQYF
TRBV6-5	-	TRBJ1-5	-	TGTGCCAGCAGTTACGAGGGAAACAGTCAGCCCCAGCATTTT	CASSYEGNSQPQHF
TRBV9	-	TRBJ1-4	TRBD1	TGTGCCAGCAGCGCGGACAGGAATGAAAAACTGTTTTTT	CASSADRNEKLFF
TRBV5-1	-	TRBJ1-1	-	TGCGCCAGCAGCGGGGGCGGGGGGGACGCTGAAGCTTTCTTT	CASSGGGGDAEAFF
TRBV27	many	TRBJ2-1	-	TGTGCCAGCAGCACCCGATTCCTCTGGGGCAATGAGCAGTTCTTC	CASSTRFLWGNEQFF
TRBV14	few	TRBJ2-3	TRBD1	TGTGCCAGCAGCCAACCACGACAGGGCGGCACAGATACGCAGTATTTT	CASSQPRQGGTDTQYF
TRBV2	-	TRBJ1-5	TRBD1	TGTGCCAGCAGAAGAAATTACAGGGGGAGCAATCAGCCCCAGCATTTT	CASRRNYRGSNQPQHF
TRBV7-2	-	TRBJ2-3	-	TGTGCCAGCAGCTCCACCTATTTCAGGGGTGATACGCAGTATTTT	CASSSTYFRGDTQYF
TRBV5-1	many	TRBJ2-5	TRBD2	TGCGCCAGCAGCTTGACGACTAGCCTGGAGACCCAGTACTTC	CASSLTTSLETQYF
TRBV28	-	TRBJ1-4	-	TGTGCCAGCAGTTACGAGGTTGCAACTAATGAAAAACTGTTTTTT	CASSYEVATNEKLFF
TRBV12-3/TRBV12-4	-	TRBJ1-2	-	TGTGCCAGCAGTTTAGCCCAGGGCCAAGGGGGCTACACCTTC	CASSLAQGQGGYTF
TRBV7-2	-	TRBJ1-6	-	TGTGCCAGCAGCTTAGTCGGGGCAAGGAGCTCCTATAATTCACCCCTCCACTTT	CASSLVGARSSYNSPLHF
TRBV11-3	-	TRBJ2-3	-	TGTGCCAGCAGCTTTGGGTGGACAAACACAGATACGCAGTATTTT	CASSFGWTNTDTQYF
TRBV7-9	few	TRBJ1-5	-	TGTGCCAGCAGCCAAGGGCTTCAGCCCCAGCATTTT	CASSQGLQPQHF
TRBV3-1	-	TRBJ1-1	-	TGTGCCAGCAGCCAATTAGGGACAGAAGCTTTCTTT	CASSQLGTEAFF
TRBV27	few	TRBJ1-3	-	TGTGCCAGCAGTTTAGCGGGGGCGGATGGAAACACCATATATTTT	CASSLAGADGNTIYF
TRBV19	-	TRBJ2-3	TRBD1	TGTGCCAGTAGTATCTTCGGGACAGGGGACACAGATACGCAGTATTTT	CASSIFGTGDTDTQYF
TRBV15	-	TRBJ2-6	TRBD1	TGTGCCACCAGTCGGGACAGGCCCTCTGGGGCCAACGTCCTGACTTTC	CATSRDRPSGANVLTF
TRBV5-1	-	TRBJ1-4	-	TGCGCCAGCTCCTCCACGGGCCCCGGAGAAAAACTGTTTTTT	CASSSTGPGEKLFF
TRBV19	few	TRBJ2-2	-	TGTGCCAGTAGTATGCAGGGGGGGTCCGGGGAGCTGTTTTTT	CASSMQGGSGELFF
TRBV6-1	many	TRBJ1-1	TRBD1	TGTGCCAGCAATGACAGGGCCGGGGCTGAAGCTTTCTTT	CASNDRAGAEAFF
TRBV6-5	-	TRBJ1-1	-	TGTGCCAGCAGTTACTGGGGGGCTGAAGCTTTCTTT	CASSYWGAEAFF
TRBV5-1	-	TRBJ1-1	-	TGCGCCAGCAATACGGGACGGCCTGGCACTGAAGCTTTCTTT	CASNTGRPGTEAFF
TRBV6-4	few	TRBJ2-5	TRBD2	TGTGCCAGCAGTGACTCGCTAGCGGGAGAAGAGACCCAGTACTTC	CASSDSLAGEETQYF
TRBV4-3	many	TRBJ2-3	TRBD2	TGCGCCAGCAGCCAAGATGACGGGGGGGGAGATACGCAGTATTTT	CASSQDDGGGDTQYF
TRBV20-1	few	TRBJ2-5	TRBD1	TGCAGTGCGGTCCGGGACAGGGGTGGAGAGACCCAGTACTTC	CSAVRDRGGETQYF
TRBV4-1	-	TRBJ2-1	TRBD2	TGCGCCAGCAGCCCGGGGGGGACTAGCGGCTTCGATGAGCAGTTCTTC	CASSPGGTSGFDEQFF
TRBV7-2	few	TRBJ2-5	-	TGTGCCAGCAGCCCCTGGGCGGGGCCCATGTTGGAGACCCAGTACTTC	CASSPWAGPMLETQYF
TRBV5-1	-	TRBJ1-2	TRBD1	TGCGCCAGCAGCTCATTGACAGGGTTGAATCGGGATGGCTACACCTTC	CASSSLTGLNRDGYTF
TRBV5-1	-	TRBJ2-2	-	TGCGCCAGCAGCTTTTCGACGAACACCGGGGAGCTGTTTTTT	CASSFSTNTGELFF
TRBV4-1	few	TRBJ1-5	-	TGCGCCAGCAGCTCTCGGGACGGTGGGATCCAGCCCCAGCATTTT	CASSSRDGGIQPQHF
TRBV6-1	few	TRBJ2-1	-	TGTGCCAGCAGCGGGGCTAGGGCAGGGCGGAATGAGCAGTTCTTC	CASSGARAGRNEQFF
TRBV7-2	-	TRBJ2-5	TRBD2	TGTGCCAGCAGCTTGGATAGCGGGGCTCAAGAGACCCAGTACTTC	CASSLDSGAQETQYF
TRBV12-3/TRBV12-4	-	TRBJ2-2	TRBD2	TGTGCCAGCAGGGCTAGCGGGCCGAACACCGGGGAGCTGTTTTTT	CASRASGPNTGELFF
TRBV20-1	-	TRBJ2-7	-	TGCAGTGCTAGGGAACCGCTCTCCTACGAGCAGTACTTC	CSAREPLSYEQYF
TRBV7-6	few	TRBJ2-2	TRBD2	TGTGCCAGCAGCTTAACTAGCGGGGGGACCACCGGGGAGCTGTTTTTT	CASSLTSGGTTGELFF
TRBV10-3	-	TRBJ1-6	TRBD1	TGTGCCATCAGTGAATCGGACAGGGGCAATTCACCCCTCCACTTT	CAISESDRGNSPLHF
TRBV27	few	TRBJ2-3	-	TGTGCCAGCAGTTCGCTAGTGGGAGATACGCAGTATTTT	CASSSLVGDTQYF
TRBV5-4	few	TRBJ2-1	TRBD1	TGTGCCAGCAGCCTGGACAGGGGAAGTCGTGAGCAGTTCTTC	CASSLDRGSREQFF
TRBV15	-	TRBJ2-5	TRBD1	TGTGCCACCTCAGAGACAGGGGAGACCCAGTACTTC	CATSETGETQYF
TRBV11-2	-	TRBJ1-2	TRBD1	TGTGCCAGCAGCTTAGGGACAGGGGGCGGAGGCTACACCTTC	CASSLGTGGGGYTF
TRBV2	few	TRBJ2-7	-	TGTGCCAGCATCCCCCATTGGACGAGCTCCTACGAGCAGTACTTC	CASIPHWTSSYEQYF
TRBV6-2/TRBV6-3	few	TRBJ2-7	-	TGTGCCAGCAGTTACCGGGCAGGGTTGGCAGCCGAGCAGTACTTC	CASSYRAGLAAEQYF
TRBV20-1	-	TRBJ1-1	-	TGCAGTACCACGGACGGTTCGAACACTGAAGCTTTCTTT	CSTTDGSNTEAFF